Presented here are 32 T cell receptor beta chains from one specimen sequenced in a study of blood T cell repertoires in COVID-19. Using immunoSEQ multiplex PCR, the repertoire was profiled, and TCRdb retains in-frame clones only, with some absent. Seen here are roughly 430,000 clones, 70% to 90% observed once, and the top ten hold about 2.1%. The source material was PBMCs or T cells enriched from blood (not recorded which). The receptors were sampled from a woman aged 40 to 50 with acute COVID-19.

The chain is built from TRBV29-1 and TRBJ2-3; TRBD1 might be the D (5 bases). Trimming pared 4 bases from V and 3 bases from J, leaving 8 bases between. Germline V gene data show CDR1 as SQVTM and CDR2 as ANQGSEA. The CDR3 extends over 12 amino acids. CDR3 DNA: TGCAGCGTTGGGGGCTTGACAGATACGCAGTATTTT. This codes for CSVGGLTDTQYF.

The rearrangement uses TRBV4-2 and TRBJ1-2; 9 nucleotides agree with TRBD1. The CDR3 spans 16 residues. Germline CDR1 and CDR2: LGHNA and YNFKEQ. Unmatched junction bases numbered 10, after V lost 2 bases and J lost 6 bases. The CDR3 loop is CASSQLTGGGLDGYTF. CDR3 DNA: TGTGCCAGCAGCCAATTAACAGGGGGCGGCTTGGATGGCTACACCTTC.

The CDR3 loop reads CASSPLPQGQETQYF. Written as DNA, the CDR3 is TGTGCCAGCTCACCACTACCCCAGGGCCAAGAGACCCAGTACTTC. This chain uses TRBV18 with TRBJ2-5, with D possibly TRBD1 on 5 matching bases. The CDR3 is 15 residues long. V gave up 1 base and J gave up 1 base, with 10 bases separating them. Germline loops: CDR1 KGHSH, CDR2 LQKENI.

The J gene is TRBJ1-1, the V gene TRBV5-1; possibly TRBD1 for D (5 bases). The germline V and J ends were trimmed by 2 bases and 0 bases, with 14 bases remaining between them. Germline CDR1 reads SGHRS; CDR2 reads YFSETQ. The CDR3 spans 16 residues. The CDR3 sequence is CASSFGGRPMNTEAFF. CDR3 nucleotide sequence: TGCGCCAGCAGCTTCGGGGGTCGGCCCATGAACACTGAAGCTTTCTTT.

This chain links TRBV27 with TRBJ1-2, with no clear D. The V end lost 5 bases, the J end lost 8 bases, and 24 bases lay between the germline ends. Per germline, CDR1 MNHEY and CDR2 SMNVEV (reference sequence). This CDR3 region has 16 residues. The CDR3 region has the DNA TGTGCCAGCAGTCACCCTCCCCATACGGGGTTATGGGGCTACACCTTC. It yields the protein CASSHPPHTGLWGYTF.

The J gene is TRBJ1-1, the V gene TRBV5-1, with a possible D match to TRBD1 (6 bases). With 4 bases removed from V and 0 bases from J, the gap between germline ends came to 13 bases. The germline V gene has CDR1 SGHRS and CDR2 YFSETQ. This CDR3 region has 15 residues. CDR3 residues: CASSPRQEMNTEAFF. In DNA form, the CDR3 reads TGCGCCAGCAGCCCCCGACAGGAGATGAACACTGAAGCTTTCTTT.

V gene TRBV15 combines with J gene TRBJ1-4; TRBD1 might be the D (6 bases). The germline V and J ends were trimmed by 5 bases and 8 bases, with 18 bases remaining between them. The CDR3 has 15 amino acids. Germline values: CDR1 LNHNV, CDR2 YYDKDF (reference sequence). The CDR3, as DNA: TGTGCCACCAGCCGAGGGGGTAGGAGGGTAGAAAAACTGTTTTTT. Translating gives CATSRGGRRVEKLFF.

This clone was observed a few times. The J gene is TRBJ1-1, the V gene TRBV10-3; the match to TRBD1 covers 7 bases. CDR3 length: 14 amino acids. Germline lookup yields CDR1 ENHRY and CDR2 SYGVKD. Trimming cost V 7 bases and J 2 bases; bases outside gene matches: 7. The CDR3: CAITMGQINTEAFF. CDR3 sequence (DNA): TGTGCCATCACTATGGGACAGATAAACACTGAAGCTTTCTTT.

This chain links TRBV10-3 with TRBJ1-5; TRBD1 is a possible D gene (5 bases). Germline V lookup: CDR1 ENHRY, CDR2 SYGVKD. Trimming pared 0 bases from V and 2 bases from J, leaving 11 bases between. The CDR3 totals 16 residues. Here the CDR3 DNA reads TGTGCCATCAGTGAGTCAAGGGGCAATGGCAATCAGCCCCAGCATTTT. As protein: CAISESRGNGNQPQHF.

The chain links TRBV7-6 to TRBJ1-3, with D possibly TRBD1 on 5 matching bases. The germline V and J ends were trimmed by 1 base and 2 bases, with 12 bases remaining between them. The CDR3 runs to 16 residues. CDR1 is SGHVS, CDR2 FNYEAQ, per germline. CDR3 bases: TGTGCCAGCAGCTTAGGGCTAGGGGTGACTGGAAACACCATATATTTT. It translates to CASSLGLGVTGNTIYF. Variable domain in full (rest from reference TRBV7-6 and TRBJ1-3): GAGVSQSPRYKVTKRGQDVALRCDPISGHVSLYWYRQALGQGPEFLTYFNYEAQQDKSGLPNDRFSAERPEGSISTLTIQRTEQRDSAMYRCASSLGLGVTGNTIYFGEGSWLTVV.

Details on this clone: Other DNA sequences within the sample encode an identical CDR3. The CDR3 DNA reads TGCGCCAGCAGCCTGGACAGGGGGACTAATGAAAAACTGTTTTTT. As protein: CASSLDRGTNEKLFF. The chain recombines TRBV5-1 with TRBJ1-4; the match to TRBD1 covers 10 bases. After removal of 4 bases from V and 2 bases from J, the junction contained 2 bases not matched to a gene. Germline V gene sequence: CDR1 SGHRS, CDR2 YFSETQ. The CDR3 contains 15 residues. Variable domain in full (rest from reference TRBV5-1 and TRBJ1-4): KAGVTQTPRYLIKTRGQQVTLSCSPISGHRSVSWYQQTPGQGLQFLFEYFSETQRNKGNFPGRFSGRQFSNSRSEMNVSTLELGDSALYLCASSLDRGTNEKLFFGSGTQLSVL.

The V gene is TRBV10-3, the J gene TRBJ1-5; TRBD1 is a possible D gene (6 bases). Per the germline V gene, CDR1 is ENHRY and CDR2 is SYGVKD. The CDR3 is made up of 13 amino acids. Between the trimmed V and J ends, which lost 7 bases and 2 bases, there was a span of 9 bases. The chain's CDR3 is CAITRGGNQPQHF. The CDR3 nucleotides read TGTGCCATCACCAGGGGCGGCAATCAGCCCCAGCATTTT.

The rearrangement joins TRBV5-4 to TRBJ2-2; D gene unclear. The CDR3 runs 17 residues. Germline V gives CDR1 SGHNT, CDR2 YYREEE (reference sequence). The ends were cut back, 0 bases at V and 0 bases at J, with 12 bases in the middle. This CDR3 is CASSLGDTQANTGELFF. DNA for the CDR3: TGTGCCAGCAGCTTGGGAGACACCCAAGCGAACACCGGGGAGCTGTTTTTT.

This chain connects TRBV30 to TRBJ1-4, with 9 bases identical to TRBD1. The junction had 12 bases not matched to a gene; V was cut back by 2 bases and J by 8 bases. The CDR3 sequence is 16 residues long. The germline V gene encodes CDR1 GTSNPN and CDR2 SVGIG (reference sequence). The CDR3 here is CAWSHGTGTMGEKLFF. The CDR3 DNA reads TGTGCCTGGAGTCATGGGACAGGGACTATGGGGGAAAAACTGTTTTTT.

The V gene is TRBV2, the J gene TRBJ1-2; the match to TRBD1 covers 7 bases. V lost 4 bases, J lost 8 bases, and 4 bases stayed unmatched. This CDR3 is 12 amino acids long. Germline CDR1 and CDR2: SNHLY and FYNNEI. The CDR3 loop is CASSGQGNGYTF. In nucleotides, the CDR3 is TGTGCCAGCAGTGGACAGGGAAACGGCTACACCTTC.

V usage is TRBV6-5 and J usage is TRBJ2-7; weak D call: TRBD1 (5 bases). CDR1 and CDR2 from the germline V gene are MNHEY and SVGAGI. The CDR3 totals 13 residues. V lost 6 bases and J 4 bases, leaving 13 bases between the germline ends. Written as DNA, the CDR3 is TGTGCCAGCAGCTCCGACAGTCCGTACGAGCAGTACTTC. Protein product: CASSSDSPYEQYF.

V gene TRBV6-5 combines with J gene TRBJ2-7; no clear D gene. From germline, CDR1 is MNHEY and CDR2 SVGAGI. Deletions cut 0 bases from V and 2 bases from J, with 8 bases between. The CDR3 has 14 residues. Written as DNA, the CDR3 is TGTGCCAGCAGTTACTCGTCCCGAGCCTACGAGCAGTACTTC. It is translated as CASSYSSRAYEQYF.

The V and J genes are TRBV5-1 and TRBJ1-5; D remains ambiguous. V was shortened by 4 bases and J by 6 bases, with 11 bases between the two germline ends. In germline, CDR1 is SGHRS, CDR2 YFSETQ. The CDR3 extends over 13 amino acids. This CDR3 reads CASSAYEGQPQHF. CDR3 bases: TGCGCCAGCAGCGCCTACGAGGGTCAGCCCCAGCATTTT.

V usage is TRBV2 and J usage is TRBJ2-2; no clear D gene. Deletions cut 7 bases from V and 5 bases from J, with 5 bases between. Germline CDR1 and CDR2: SNHLY and FYNNEI. The CDR3 is 11 residues long. CDR3 in DNA: TGTGCCAGCATGCGGACCGGGGAGCTGTTTTTT. Translation gives CASMRTGELFF.

CDR3 protein: CASRIGRYEQYF. CDR3 nucleotide sequence: TGTGCCAGCAGGATTGGGCGATACGAGCAGTACTTC. The chain links TRBV2 to TRBJ2-7; D is uncertain. Trimming took off 6 bases at V and 4 bases at J, with 10 bases between the two ends. CDR1 is SNHLY and CDR2 is FYNNEI in the germline V gene. This CDR3 region has 12 residues.

This clone came up once. The rearrangement joins TRBV20-1 to TRBJ1-1; D unclear. The CDR3 has 8 residues. Germline values: CDR1 DFQATT, CDR2 SNEGSKA (reference sequence). The germline V and J ends were trimmed by 6 bases and 11 bases, with 7 bases remaining between them. The CDR3 sequence is CSAPGAFF. The DNA for the CDR3 is TGCAGTGCCCCTGGCGCTTTCTTT.

The rearrangement joins TRBV19 to TRBJ1-1, with a weak D call TRBD1 (6 bases). The germline V and J ends were trimmed by 5 bases and 2 bases, with 18 bases remaining between them. The germline V gene has CDR1 LNHDA and CDR2 SQIVND (reference sequence). The CDR3 has 16 residues. CDR3 residues: CASSVPYLTGNTEAFF. CDR3 bases: TGTGCCAGTAGTGTACCGTACCTGACAGGAAACACTGAAGCTTTCTTT.

The V and J genes are TRBV7-2 and TRBJ1-1, with unresolved D. Trimming took 2 bases from V and 3 from J, leaving 7 bases between them. Germline loops: CDR1 SGHTA, CDR2 FQGNSA. The CDR3 totals 13 residues. CDR3 loop: CASSLTRDTEAFF. The CDR3 DNA reads as TGTGCCAGCAGCTTAACTAGGGACACTGAAGCTTTCTTT.

The V and J genes are TRBV11-2 and TRBJ2-1; a weak D match, TRBD2 (5 bases). Germline V CDR1 and CDR2: SGHAT, FQNNGV. This CDR3 contains 16 residues. V was clipped by 1 base and J by 6 bases, with 16 bases between them. The CDR3, as DNA: TGTGCCAGCAGCTTAGTTTGGCGGGCCTTGCGCAATGAGCAGTTCTTC. Protein sequence: CASSLVWRALRNEQFF.

The CDR3 region has the DNA TGTGCCAGCAGCCCCCCGGGGGAAAAACTGTTTTTT. Translated, it gives CASSPPGEKLFF. The chain couples TRBV3-1 (or the pseudogene TRBV3-2) to TRBJ1-4; D unclear. Per the germline V gene, CDR1 is LGHDT and CDR2 is YNNKEL (reference sequence). The CDR3 covers 12 residues. The V end was cut by 4 bases, the J end by 8 bases, with 8 bases between.

The V gene is TRBV13, the J gene TRBJ1-2; 10 bases fit TRBD1. The CDR3 runs 14 residues. V was pared by 5 bases and J by 8 bases, with 8 bases of the junction left unmatched. The V gene's germline CDR1 is PRHDT and CDR2 FYEKMQ (reference sequence). The CDR3 region has the DNA TGTGCCAGCAGCCTACCCGACAGGGGGCGAGGCTACACCTTC. Its translation is CASSLPDRGRGYTF.

The chain employs TRBV2 and TRBJ2-2; possible D gene TRBD1, 5 bases. V was shortened by 6 bases and J by 8 bases, with 16 bases between the two germline ends. This CDR3 has 14 amino acids. Per germline, CDR1 SNHLY and CDR2 FYNNEI. This CDR3 is CASRKQAREGELFF. Here the CDR3 DNA reads TGTGCCAGCAGGAAACAGGCCCGTGAAGGGGAGCTGTTTTTT. The full variable domain, rest sourced from reference TRBV2 and TRBJ2-2, is EPEVTQTPSHQVTQMGQEVILRCVPISNHLYFYWYRQILGQKVEFLVSFYNNEISEKSEIFDDQFSVERPDGSNFTLKIRSTKLEDSAMYFCASRKQAREGELFFGEGSRLTVL.

The J gene is TRBJ1-2, the V gene TRBV5-1; tentatively, D is TRBD1 (6 bases). The CDR3 is 14 amino acids. Germline assignment: CDR1 SGHRS and CDR2 YFSETQ. V lost 0 bases and J lost 7, with 13 bases in between. The CDR3 sequence is CASSLGQVSSGYTF. In DNA, the CDR3 is TGCGCCAGCAGCTTGGGACAGGTTTCTTCTGGCTACACCTTC.

This clone was seen once. The rearrangement uses TRBV5-5 and TRBJ2-7; D gene unclear. Trimming took 0 bases from V and 3 from J, leaving 16 bases between them. The CDR3 spans 16 residues. The germline V gene has CDR1 SGHKS and CDR2 YYEKEE (reference sequence). This CDR3 reads CASSLGHDPGLYEQYF. CDR3 bases: TGTGCCAGCAGCTTGGGTCATGATCCAGGCCTCTACGAGCAGTACTTC.

This clone was picked up a small number of times. The chain combines TRBV6-5 with TRBJ2-5; perhaps TRBD2 as D (5 bases). Trimming removed 8 bases at V and 2 bases at J, with 15 bases between. The CDR3 loop spans 14 amino acids. The V gene's germline CDR1 is MNHEY and CDR2 SVGAGI. The CDR3 DNA follows: TGTGCCAGCGACTTCTCAGCGGATCAAGAGACCCAGTACTTC. It specifies CASDFSADQETQYF.

Here the CDR3 reads CASSPAGGAVAEAFF. Written as DNA, the CDR3 is TGTGCCAGCAGTCCGGCAGGGGGCGCGGTCGCTGAAGCTTTCTTT. The genes are TRBV25-1 and TRBJ1-1; 8 nucleotides align to TRBD1. CDR1 and CDR2 (germline): MGHDK, SYGVNS. Losses at the gene ends were 5 bases for V and 6 bases for J; bases not matched to a gene: 11. The CDR3 is 15 amino acids. Together with reference TRBV25-1 and TRBJ1-1, the CDR3 gives the full variable domain: EADIYQTPRYLVIGTGKKITLECSQTMGHDKMYWYQQDPGMELHLIHYSYGVNSTEKGDLSSESTVSRIRTEHFPLTLESARPSHTSQYLCASSPAGGAVAEAFFGQGTRLTVV.

The chain combines TRBV10-1 with TRBJ2-2, with D possibly TRBD1 on 5 matching bases. V shed 7 bases and J shed 3 bases, with 12 bases lying between them. CDR1 is WNHNN, CDR2 SYGVQD, per germline (reference sequence). CDR3 length: 14 residues. The CDR3: CASNSGRDTGELFF. As DNA, the CDR3 is TGCGCCAGCAATTCCGGCAGGGACACCGGGGAGCTGTTTTTT.